The source of this TCR beta chain is a study of cytomegalovirus exposure and HLA in healthy donors. Overall study: Around 180 million T cells yielded 100 million or so unique TCR beta sequences in earlier analysis.

Amplification used 60 Vbeta primers and 13 Jbeta primers. Some clones are missing from TCRdb's copy, which holds only in-frame ones; the method was immunoSEQ multiplex PCR. The sample has roughly 150,000 clones, roughly four fifths seen once; the top ten hold around 3.2%. CDR3 length: 16 residues. CDR1 is LGHNA and CDR2 is YNFKEQ in the germline V gene. J was trimmed by 11 bases and V by 1 base; bases with no gene match: 12. The sample consisted of PBMCs. The sequence was obtained from a male donor in good health and CMV-seronegative. This sequence joins TRBV4-2 and TRBJ1-1; 11 bases map to TRBD1. The CDR3 sequence is CASSQAGTGGLELAFF. As DNA, the CDR3 is TGTGCCAGCAGCCAAGCCGGGACAGGGGGATTGGAGTTGGCTTTCTTT.